This T cell receptor beta chain was recorded in a study of Graves' ophthalmopathy and Graves' hyperthyroidism. At the level of the study: Hyperthyroidism is called stable when no ophthalmopathy develops within 18 months of follow-up. General study findings and limits: Blood repertoires reportedly contained most expanded thyroid clonotypes above 0.001 frequency.

This clonotype was found once. Its antigen is not known. The authors amplified TCR beta CDR3 regions from RNA transcripts. After a first-round RT-PCR with HTBI primers, a second-round multiplex PCR was run. In TCRdb, the multiplex PCR reads were re-called with MiXCR into one record per CDR3 protein. The sample shows over a million distinct CDR3 sequences, about 35% of them seen only once. CDR3 size: 13 residues. V shed 6 bases and J 3 bases; nucleotides not matched to a gene: 8. In germline, CDR1 is SQVTM, CDR2 ANQGSEA. This clonotype originated in an adult man with Graves' hyperthyroidism. Source material: peripheral blood or thyroid tissue (not recorded which). This chain links TRBV29-1 with TRBJ2-7; 7 bases line up with TRBD1. Here the CDR3 DNA reads TGCAGCGTGGGGACAGAGGACCACTACGAGCAGTACTTC. Residues: CSVGTEDHYEQYF.